This TCR beta chain appears in the sequencing data of a study of tumor and adjacent non-tumor tissue in lung cancer. Broader study findings: TCR diversity was significantly greater in tumor than normal lung tissue. Top 100 clones took a larger repertoire share in normal lung.

This clonotype was detected only a few times. Its antigen is still unknown. No cell sorting was done before RNA was extracted from the tissue. Three rounds of nested PCR, following a modified ARM-PCR protocol, produced the TCRbeta library. TCRdb fed the multiplex PCR reads into MiXCR, producing one record per CDR3 protein. The sample gives 76,000 or so distinct CDR3 sequences, approximately 68% of which show up once; 10% to 15% is in the top ten. This sequence originates from a woman between 65 and 79 years old with non-small cell lung cancer. The sequenced material came from lung tumor tissue.

CDR3 nucleotide sequence: TGTGCCAGCAGCTTAACGGGAGCGCTCTACAATGAGCAGTTCTTC. It yields the protein CASSLTGALYNEQFF. V and J are TRBV7-3 and TRBJ2-1; weak D call: TRBD2 (5 bases). Deletions cut 0 bases from V and 3 bases from J, with 9 bases between. CDR1 is SGHTA and CDR2 is FQGTGA in the germline V gene. This CDR3 is built from 15 residues.